Listed below are T cell receptor beta chains from one sample, sequenced in a study of cytomegalovirus exposure and HLA in healthy donors. The protocol was immunoSEQ multiplex PCR, while the TCRdb copy is restricted to in-frame clones and leaves out a portion. The sample consists of roughly 200,000 clones, 87% of them appearing once. The sequenced material came from PBMCs. The origin of the receptors is a boy between 2 and 15 years old in good health and CMV-seronegative. Each CDR3 is given without its conserved first and last residue. Each record gives: V gene, CDR3 length, J gene, CDR3 protein.

TRBV5-1	17	TRBJ1-1	ASSLNPPGQQLMNTEAF
TRBV6-1	13	TRBJ1-3	ASSDLAGSGNTIY
TRBV7-2	13	TRBJ1-5	ASSLGTGVGQPQH
TRBV5-1	11	TRBJ2-7	ASSGQDRGEQY
TRBV7-2	11	TRBJ1-3	ASSPIGENTIY
TRBV19	15	TRBJ2-1	ASSMTGTGSSYNEQF
TRBV5-1	12	TRBJ2-7	ASSLDLVSYEQY
TRBV29-1	9	TRBJ2-5	SVAGLGTQY
TRBV19	14	TRBJ2-1	ASSMTSGIAYNEQF
TRBV4-1	14	TRBJ2-7	ASSAPGTGGNYEQY
TRBV6-4	11	TRBJ1-1	ASRRGVNTEAF
TRBV5-1	11	TRBJ1-1	ASSLTGSTEAF
TRBV4-1	11	TRBJ2-2	ASSHMGAGELF
TRBV18	13	TRBJ2-1	ASTPGLAGGNEQF
TRBV4-1	12	TRBJ1-4	ASSNSGGAGKLF
TRBV14	13	TRBJ2-5	ASSQGIWSQETQY
TRBV19	12	TRBJ2-3	ASSRGLGTDTQY
TRBV5-1	14	TRBJ2-5	ASSLQGVGSQETQY
TRBV7-9	11	TRBJ1-1	ASGGDSYTEAF
TRBV7-8	13	TRBJ2-5	ASSLVIPVQETQY
TRBV5-6	11	TRBJ2-7	ASSFLSGTEQY
TRBV5-1	13	TRBJ1-4	ASSGGGSTGEKLF
TRBV27	15	TRBJ1-1	ASRKLPIQGQGTEAF
TRBV6-1	15	TRBJ1-2	ASSEEAGGISNYGYT
TRBV21-1	20	TRBJ1-3	ASSKEARGQELSLSSGNTIY
TRBV10-2	11	TRBJ2-3	ASNPGITDTQY
TRBV28	13	TRBJ2-7	ASSPPAGQGTEQY
TRBV5-1	10	TRBJ1-1	ASSLSSAKAF
TRBV5-6	16	TRBJ2-5	ASSSPWTSGSFVETQY
TRBV18	14	TRBJ2-1	ASSPFTPQSYNEQF
TRBV7-2	11	TRBJ2-5	AGSGSPQETQY
TRBV2	15	TRBJ1-5	ASSEFRGDTLNQPQH
TRBV15	17	TRBJ2-7	ATSRDSRSGRAVSYEQY
TRBV7-9	13	TRBJ2-3	ASSLLAGGEGTQY
TRBV6-1	12	TRBJ1-5	ASSLRQGEQPQH
TRBV7-8	14	TRBJ2-5	ASSIPSGTTKETQY
TRBV11-2	10	TRBJ1-5	ASSNSNQPQH
TRBV11-3	11	TRBJ1-1	ASSPGQGLEAF
TRBV10-3	12	TRBJ2-3	ATGTSGGTDTQY
TRBV7-9	17	TRBJ2-6	ASSLQGTGDYPGANVLT
TRBV19	14	TRBJ2-4	ASLPPKSESKNIQY
TRBV7-9	13	TRBJ1-1	ASRGSEGMNTEAF
TRBV11-2	12	TRBJ1-5	ASSLVGQGQPQH
TRBV7-9	13	TRBJ1-1	ASSLAQRFSTEAF
TRBV9	10	TRBJ2-3	ASSAGTDTQY
TRBV5-4	12	TRBJ1-2	ASSNTELLWGYT
TRBV30	10	TRBJ1-3	ACLQGSNTIY
TRBV28	12	TRBJ1-1	ASSLSRINTEAF
TRBV29-1	12	TRBJ2-3	SGGQGRGTDTQY
TRBV19	13	NA	ASSISGTLTYEQY
TRBV28	16	TRBJ1-2	ASIEGRETIRLNYGYT
TRBV5-6	15	TRBJ2-3	ASSWEVTGQSTDTQY
TRBV7-9	13	TRBJ2-4	ASSPAAGVGNIQY
TRBV27	10	TRBJ2-1	ASSLNVEEQF
TRBV5-1	13	TRBJ1-1	ASSAGTGWDTEAF
TRBV19	14	TRBJ1-1	ASSISQGFRRTEAF
TRBV29-1	12	TRBJ1-1	SVEDRGLETEAF
TRBV5-1	12	TRBJ1-1	ASSRDSRNTEAF